This entry lists 12 T cell receptor beta chains sequenced from one sample in a study of OX40 agonist ivuxolimab in advanced cancers. The method was immunoSEQ multiplex PCR; TCRdb's version includes in-frame clones alone and lacks a portion of them. The repertoire includes tens of thousands of clones, around nine tenths of them detected once, and approximately 0.32% sits in the top ten. The specimen was CD4+ or CD8+ T cells sorted from blood, collected in a trial of the OX40 agonist ivuxolimab. The receptors originated from an adult with an advanced solid tumor such as melanoma, head and neck, liver or kidney cancer.

The rearrangement uses TRBV6-4 and TRBJ2-7, with D possibly being TRBD1 (7 bases). The CDR3 totals 16 residues. Germline V gives CDR1 MRHNA, CDR2 SNTAGT. The CDR3 is CDSPAVAGQISYEQYF. The CDR3 region has the DNA TGTGATTCTCCAGCAGTGGCGGGACAGATCTCCTACGAGCAGTACTTC.

CDR3 in DNA: TGTGCCAGCAGCTTGACGAACACTGAAGCTTTCTTT. Protein product: CASSLTNTEAFF. The gene calls are TRBV7-9 and TRBJ1-1; D is ambiguous. The V gene's germline CDR1 is SEHNR and CDR2 FQNEAQ (reference sequence). The germline V and J ends were trimmed by 3 bases and 1 base, with 3 bases remaining between them. This CDR3 is built from 12 residues.

This chain connects TRBV5-1 to TRBJ1-1, with 8 bases matching TRBD1. After removal of 1 base from V and 4 bases from J, the junction contained 6 bases not matched to a gene. From germline, CDR1 is SGHRS and CDR2 YFSETQ. The CDR3 runs 15 residues. The CDR3 nucleotides are TGCGCCAGCAGCTTGTCCCTAACAGGGGGCACTGAAGCTTTCTTT. The encoded protein is CASSLSLTGGTEAFF.

About this clone itself: Compared with germline, one end of the junction differs, possibly owing to a read error. The chain combines TRBV9 with TRBJ2-3, with 7 bases lining up with TRBD2. The CDR3 consists of 15 residues. Germline V gives CDR1 SGDLS, CDR2 YYNGEE. The CDR3 loop reads CASTVSERGGDTQYF. In DNA form, the CDR3 reads TGTGCCAGCACCGTATCTGAGCGGGGTGGAGATACGCAGTATTTT.

The V call is TRBV7-9, the J call TRBJ2-2; D remains ambiguous. V lost 5 bases, J lost 6 bases, and 10 bases lay in between. This CDR3 comprises 13 residues. Germline values: CDR1 SEHNR, CDR2 FQNEAQ (reference sequence). The CDR3 nucleotides are TGTGCCAGCAGCCTCGAGGTAGCCGGGGAGCTGTTTTTT. Encoded protein: CASSLEVAGELFF.

The chain recombines TRBV19 with TRBJ2-7; 7 nucleotides match TRBD1. CDR1 and CDR2 (germline): LNHDA, SQIVND (reference sequence). The CDR3 covers 16 residues. Unmatched junction bases numbered 11, after V lost 4 bases and J lost 2 bases. CDR3 sequence reads: CASSTIGGDSAYEQYF. CDR3 in DNA: TGTGCCAGTAGTACTATCGGTGGGGACAGCGCCTACGAGCAGTACTTC.

This clone was observed a few times. The chain employs TRBV6-5 and TRBJ1-4; D gene unclear. Germline-derived CDR1 and CDR2 are MNHEY and SVGAGI. Trimming stripped 8 bases from V and 0 bases from J, with 7 bases between. This CDR3 is 13 amino acids long. The chain's CDR3 is CASARTTNEKLFF. The CDR3 nucleotides read TGTGCCAGCGCGCGGACAACTAATGAAAAACTGTTTTTT.

The chain recombines TRBV18 with TRBJ2-5, with D uncertain. CDR1 and CDR2 (germline): KGHSH, LQKENI. V was trimmed by 6 bases and J by 5 bases, leaving 7 bases between them. The CDR3 has 11 amino acids. The CDR3 spells CASSTGETQYF. CDR3 coding DNA: TGTGCCAGCTCCACCGGGGAGACCCAGTACTTC.

The chain couples TRBV10-1 to TRBJ1-1, with no clear D. This CDR3 is built from 12 residues. Germline CDR1 reads WNHNN; CDR2 reads SYGVQD (reference sequence). V was pared by 2 bases and J by 7 bases, with 8 bases between. CDR3 protein: CASSEGRCEAFF. CDR3 bases: TGCGCCAGCAGTGAGGGTAGGTGTGAAGCTTTCTTT.

The rearrangement joins TRBV7-9 to TRBJ1-2; D is uncertain. The ends were cut back, 5 bases at V and 4 bases at J, with 20 bases in the middle. The CDR3 consists of 16 residues. Germline V gives CDR1 SEHNR, CDR2 FQNEAQ (reference sequence). CDR3 sequence reads: CASSGGKLGVSYGYTF. The CDR3 DNA follows: TGTGCCAGCAGCGGCGGGAAACTGGGAGTAAGCTATGGCTACACCTTC.

The V and J genes are TRBV10-1 and TRBJ2-3; D uncertain. Germline CDR1 reads WNHNN; CDR2 reads SYGVQD (reference sequence). V was cut by 0 bases and J by 5 bases, with 6 bases left in between. The CDR3 is 13 residues long. The CDR3 sequence is CASSESGVDTQYF. DNA for the CDR3: TGCGCCAGCAGTGAGTCCGGAGTAGATACGCAGTATTTT.

This chain joins TRBV21-1 and TRBJ2-2. TRBV21-1 is reported as a pseudogene. This CDR3 is 16 amino acids long. This CDR3 is CASSKARLPVTGELFF. In DNA, the CDR3 is TGTGCCAGCAGCAAAGCGCGATTGCCAGTCACCGGGGAGCTGTTTTTT.